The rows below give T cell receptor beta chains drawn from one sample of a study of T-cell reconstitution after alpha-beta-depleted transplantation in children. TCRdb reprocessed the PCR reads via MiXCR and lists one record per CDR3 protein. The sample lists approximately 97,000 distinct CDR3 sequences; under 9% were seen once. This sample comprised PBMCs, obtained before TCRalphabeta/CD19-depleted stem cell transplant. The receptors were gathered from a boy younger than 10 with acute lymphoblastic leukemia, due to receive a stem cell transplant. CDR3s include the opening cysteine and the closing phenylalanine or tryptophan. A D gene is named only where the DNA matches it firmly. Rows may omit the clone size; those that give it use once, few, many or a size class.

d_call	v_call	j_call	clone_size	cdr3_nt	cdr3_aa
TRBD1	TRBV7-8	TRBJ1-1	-	TGTGCCAGCAGCTTAGGACAGGGGATGAGGAACACTGAAGCTTTCTTT	CASSLGQGMRNTEAFF
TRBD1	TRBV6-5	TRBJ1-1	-	TGTGCCAGCAGAACAGGGGGCACTGAAGCTTTCTTT	CASRTGGTEAFF
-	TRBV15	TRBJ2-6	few	TGTGCCACCAGCCCCCGGGAGAGGGACGGGGCCAACGTCCTGACTTTC	CATSPRERDGANVLTF
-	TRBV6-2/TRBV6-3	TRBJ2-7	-	TGTGCCAGCAGTTGGGACTACGAGCAGTACTTC	CASSWDYEQYF
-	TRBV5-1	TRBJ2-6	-	TGCGCCAGCAGCGGATGGGGCTCCTCTGGGGCCAACGTCCTGACTTTC	CASSGWGSSGANVLTF
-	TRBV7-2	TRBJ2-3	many	TGTGCCAGCAGCTTTTCCCAGGCATCGCAGTATTTT	CASSFSQASQYF
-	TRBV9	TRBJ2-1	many	TGTGCCAGCAGCGACAGGCCCGGACTCAATGAGCAGTTCTTC	CASSDRPGLNEQFF
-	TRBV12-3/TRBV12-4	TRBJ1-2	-	TGTGCCAGCAGTTTATTCTCGGACGCTCGAGGTGGCTACACCTTC	CASSLFSDARGGYTF
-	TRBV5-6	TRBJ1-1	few	TGTGCCAGCAGCTTGGTGGGGGGGGTCGACACTGAAGCTTTCTTT	CASSLVGGVDTEAFF
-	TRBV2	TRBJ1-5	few	TGTGCCAGCAGTAACAGGGTTGGGAGCAATCAGCCCCAGCATTTT	CASSNRVGSNQPQHF
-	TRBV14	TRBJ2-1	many	TGTGCCAGCAGTCTGGACAACTACAATGAGCAGTTCTTC	CASSLDNYNEQFF
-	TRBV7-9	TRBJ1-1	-	TGTGCCAGCAGGGGATTCGACAGCCCTAGGTACACTGAAGCTTTCTTT	CASRGFDSPRYTEAFF
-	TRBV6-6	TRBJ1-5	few	TGTGCCAGCACCAGGGCCAGGGCTCAGCCCCAGCATTTT	CASTRARAQPQHF
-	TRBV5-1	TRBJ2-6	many	TGCGCCAGCAGCTTAGTTACAGGCTCTGGGGCCAACGTCCTGACTTTC	CASSLVTGSGANVLTF
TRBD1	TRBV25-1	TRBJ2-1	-	TGTGCCAGCAGTGAGGACAGGGGAGAGTCCTACAATGAGCAGTTCTTC	CASSEDRGESYNEQFF
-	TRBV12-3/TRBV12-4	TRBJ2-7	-	TGTGCCAGCAGCGTCCTCGGGACTTCTTACGAGCAGTACTTC	CASSVLGTSYEQYF
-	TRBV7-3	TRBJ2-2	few	TGTGCCAGCAGTCATACTCCGGGCAAGGGGGAGCTGTTTTTT	CASSHTPGKGELFF
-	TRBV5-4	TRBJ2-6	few	TGTGCCAGCAGCTTGGACCAAATTCTCTCTGGGGCCAACGTCCTGACTTTC	CASSLDQILSGANVLTF
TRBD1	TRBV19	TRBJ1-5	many	TGTGCCAGTAGCTTGGGACAGCGAAATCAGCCCCAGCATTTT	CASSLGQRNQPQHF
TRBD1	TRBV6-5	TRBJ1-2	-	TGTGCCAGCAGTTACCACAGACAGGGGTTTGGCTACACCTTC	CASSYHRQGFGYTF
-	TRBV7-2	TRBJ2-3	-	TGTGCCAGCAGCTTCAGGCGGGGCGGGAGCACAGATACGCAGTATTTT	CASSFRRGGSTDTQYF
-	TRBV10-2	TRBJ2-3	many	TGTGCCAGCAGTGAATCAAGTGGCACAGATACGCAGTATTTT	CASSESSGTDTQYF
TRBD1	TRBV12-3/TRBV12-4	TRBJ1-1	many	TGTGCCAGCAATGGAGACAGGGCGAACACTGAAGCTTTCTTT	CASNGDRANTEAFF
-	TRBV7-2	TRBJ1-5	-	TGTGCCAGCAGCTTAGGCCCCGTAAAAGGCAATCAGCCCCAGCATTTT	CASSLGPVKGNQPQHF
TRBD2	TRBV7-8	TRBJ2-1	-	TGTGCCAGCAGCTTAGAAGGACTAGCGGTGAACAATGAGCAGTTCTTC	CASSLEGLAVNNEQFF
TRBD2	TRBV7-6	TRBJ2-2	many	TGTGCCAGCAGCTTGGTACTAGCGGGGGGGACGAACACCGGGGAGCTGTTTTTT	CASSLVLAGGTNTGELFF
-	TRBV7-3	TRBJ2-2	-	TGTGCCAGCAGCTTAGAGGGGAGTGAGGCTAACACCGGGGAGCTGTTTTTT	CASSLEGSEANTGELFF
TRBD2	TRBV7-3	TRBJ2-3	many	TGTGCCAGCAGCCGATTAGCGGGGTCCACAGATACGCAGTATTTT	CASSRLAGSTDTQYF
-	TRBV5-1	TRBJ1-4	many	TGCGCCAGCAGCGAGGGTCCTAATGAAAAACTGTTTTTT	CASSEGPNEKLFF
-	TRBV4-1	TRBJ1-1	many	TGCGCCAGCAGCCAAGATGTTAGGGTCACTGAAGCTTTCTTT	CASSQDVRVTEAFF
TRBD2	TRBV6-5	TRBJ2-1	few	TGTGCCAGCAGTTACGACGGGACGGGAGGCAATGAGCAGTTCTTC	CASSYDGTGGNEQFF
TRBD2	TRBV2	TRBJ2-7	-	TGTGCCAGCAGTCCCGAATCATGGAGCGGGGGGGCTTTATACGAGCAGTACTTC	CASSPESWSGGALYEQYF
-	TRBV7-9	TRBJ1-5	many	TGTGCCAGCAGCTTAGCCTCAGGGTTAACGCCCCAGCATTTT	CASSLASGLTPQHF
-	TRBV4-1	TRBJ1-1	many	TGCGCCAGCAGGCCAAGGGTGGGGACTGAAGCTTTCTTT	CASRPRVGTEAFF
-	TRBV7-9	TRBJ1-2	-	TGTGCCAGCAGCTCAGGCCCGACAGGAAAAGGCTATGGCTACACCTTC	CASSSGPTGKGYGYTF
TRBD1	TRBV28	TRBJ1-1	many	TGTGCCAGCAGTAGGGACAGGGTGACCACTGAAGCTTTCTTT	CASSRDRVTTEAFF
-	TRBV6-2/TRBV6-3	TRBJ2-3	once	TGTGCCAGCAGTGTGAAGGGGGGAGCCACAGAGACGCAGTATTTT	CASSVKGGATETQYF
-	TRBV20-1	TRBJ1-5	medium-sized	TGCAGTGCTAGGGGCGATAGCAATCAGCCCCAGCATTTT	CSARGDSNQPQHF
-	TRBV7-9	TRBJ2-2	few	TGTGCCAGCAGCCCCCCTGGGCCGAACACCGGGGAGCTGTTTTTT	CASSPPGPNTGELFF
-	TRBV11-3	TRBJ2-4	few	TGTGCCAGCAGCTTAGGAGAGGGAATTCAGTACTTC	CASSLGEGIQYF
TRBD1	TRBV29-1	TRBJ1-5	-	TGCAGCGTAAATCAGGGGGCTGGTCAGCCCCAGCATTTT	CSVNQGAGQPQHF
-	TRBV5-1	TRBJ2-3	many	TGCGCCAGCAGCCGGGACCTCGTTGATACGCAGTATTTT	CASSRDLVDTQYF
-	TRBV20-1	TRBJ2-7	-	TGCAGTGCTAGAGATGAGGTTAGGGAGCAGTACTTC	CSARDEVREQYF
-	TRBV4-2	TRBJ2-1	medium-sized	TGTGCCAGCAGCCAAGACGAGGGGTCCTACAATGAGCAGTTCTTC	CASSQDEGSYNEQFF
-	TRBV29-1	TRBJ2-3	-	TGCAGCGTTGAGACCGGGGTTAGCACAGATACGCAGTATTTT	CSVETGVSTDTQYF
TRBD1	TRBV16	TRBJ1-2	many	TGTGCCAGCAGCCGAAACCGGGACAGGGAGGGCTACACCTTC	CASSRNRDREGYTF
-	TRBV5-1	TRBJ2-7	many	TGCGCCAGCAGCTTGGACGGTAACTCGAACGTCTACGAGCAGTACTTC	CASSLDGNSNVYEQYF
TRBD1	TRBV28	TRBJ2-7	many	TGTGCCAGCAGTTTATTCAGGACAGGGATATCCTACGAGCAGTACTTC	CASSLFRTGISYEQYF
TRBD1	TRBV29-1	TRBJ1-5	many	TGCAGCGTAGTCACAGGGGGTAGCAATCAGCCCCAGCATTTT	CSVVTGGSNQPQHF
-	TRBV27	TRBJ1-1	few	TGTGCCAGCAGTTTTGAGGGGTCCCCTTTCATTGAAGCTTTCTTT	CASSFEGSPFIEAFF
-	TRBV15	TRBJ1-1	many	TGTGCCACCAGCAGAAGTTCGGGACTCCCGGTGAACACTGAAGCTTTCTTT	CATSRSSGLPVNTEAFF
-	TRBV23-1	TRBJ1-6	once	TGCGCCAGCATTTCGACCGCCTCCTATAATTCACCCCTCCACTTT	CASISTASYNSPLHF
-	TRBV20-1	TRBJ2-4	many	TGCAGTGCTAGAGATAGGCGGAGCCAACTAGCCAAAAACATTCAGTACTTC	CSARDRRSQLAKNIQYF
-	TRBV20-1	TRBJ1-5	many	TGCAGTGCTAGAAACGCCGGGGGCGAGGAGAATCAGCCCCAGCATTTT	CSARNAGGEENQPQHF
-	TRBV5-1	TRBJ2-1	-	TGCGCCAGCAGCTTGGGGGACGGTAATGATGAGCAGTTCTTC	CASSLGDGNDEQFF
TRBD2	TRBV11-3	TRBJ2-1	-	TGTGCCAGCAGCTCCCGGGGGGGCCTTTACAATGAGCAGTTCTTC	CASSSRGGLYNEQFF
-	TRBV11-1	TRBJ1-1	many	TGTGCCAGCAGCTGGGGGGGGATCTCTGAAGCTTTCTTT	CASSWGGISEAFF
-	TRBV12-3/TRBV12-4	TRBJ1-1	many	TGTGCCAGCAGTTTAGATATTTTGGACACTGAAGCTTTCTTT	CASSLDILDTEAFF
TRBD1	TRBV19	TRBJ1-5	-	TGTGCCAGTAGACAGACAGGGGCACACAATCAGCCCCAGCATTTT	CASRQTGAHNQPQHF